The entry that follows covers one TCR beta chain sequence. The RNA, about 0.5 to 1 ug, was put through reverse transcription using random hexamers. MiXCR, applied by TCRdb to the immunoSEQ multiplex PCR reads, yields one record per CDR3 protein. The sample has about 240,000 distinct CDR3 sequences, 96% seen once; the top ten hold 0.095% to 0.12%. This specimen belongs to a study of CD8 T cells in Susac syndrome. Study details: Patients with Susac syndrome, at blood draw, were therapy-naive, on corticosteroids, or on intravenous immunoglobulin alone.

Losses at the gene ends were 8 bases for V and 3 bases for J; bases not matched to a gene: 5. Germline assignment: CDR1 SGHTA and CDR2 FQGTGA. There are 14 residues in the CDR3. Purification of the CD8+ and CD4+ T cells relied on negative isolation, and TEMRA cells underwent FACS enrichment. This clonotype was sampled from a human donor with Susac syndrome. The chain uses TRBV7-3 and TRBJ2-1, with 9 nucleotides matching TRBD1. Input material: CD4+ T cells from PBMCs. This chain's CDR3 is CASGTGSLYNEQFF. Here the CDR3 DNA reads TGTGCCAGCGGGACAGGGTCCCTCTACAATGAGCAGTTCTTC.